Following are 32 T cell receptor beta chains from one sample sequenced in a study of naive and memory T cell subsets. Reverse transcription of blood and skin TCR RNA was primed at alpha and beta constant regions. One entry per CDR3 protein, called by TCRdb with MiXCR from the UMI-ligation and nested PCR reads. The sample shows 15,000 to 20,000 distinct CDR3 sequences, nearly 9.5% of them seen only once. Treatment specified: skin biopsy from PPD injection site in Mantoux-positive individual. Cells were not sorted; total RNA input targeted 1 to 1000 ng. Sequencing used skin, obtained from a tuberculin skin test site. The receptors here all came from an adult in good health.

This clonotype came up a few times. DNA of the CDR3: TGTGCCAGCAGCTTAGTACTATCGAGCACAGATACGCAGTATTTT. Translated, it gives CASSLVLSSTDTQYF. The rearrangement joins TRBV7-2 to TRBJ2-3; D is unresolved. Germline-derived CDR1 and CDR2 are SGHTA and FQGNSA. The CDR3 covers 15 residues. Trimming left V 1 base short and J 0 bases short, with 8 bases between.

This clonotype appeared many times. The chain has TRBV28 and TRBJ2-7, with D possibly TRBD1 on 5 matching bases. The germline CDR1 and CDR2 sequences are MDHEN and SYDVKM. CDR3 size: 14 residues. The V and J ends lost 4 bases and 0 bases respectively, with 10 bases between them. The CDR3: CASSSTTVSYEQYF. The CDR3 nucleotides are TGTGCCAGCAGTTCCACGACAGTCTCCTACGAGCAGTACTTC.

This clonotype was picked up many times. The chain links TRBV6-2 or TRBV6-3 to TRBJ2-2; unclear D gene. The length of the CDR3 is 13 residues. CDR1 is MNHEY, CDR2 SVGEGT, per germline. Trimming left V 7 bases short and J 6 bases short, with 12 bases between. The CDR3 sequence: CASTVASAGELFF. CDR3 nucleotide sequence: TGTGCCAGCACCGTCGCCAGTGCCGGGGAGCTGTTTTTT.

This clonotype was observed at least ten times. This chain uses TRBV28 with TRBJ1-4; D perhaps matches TRBD1 (6 bases). Trimming pared 4 bases from V and 6 bases from J, leaving 21 bases between. The CDR3 extends over 17 amino acids. Germline V CDR1 and CDR2: MDHEN, SYDVKM. The chain's CDR3 is CASSSHSRGFGDEKLFF. The CDR3 coding sequence is TGTGCCAGCAGTTCCCATAGCAGGGGATTCGGGGATGAAAAACTGTTTTTT. The variable domain in full, completed from reference TRBV28 and TRBJ1-4, reads DVKVTQSSRYLVKRTGEKVFLECVQDMDHENMFWYRQDPGLGLRLIYFSYDVKMKEKGDIPEGYSVSREKKERFSLILESASTNQTSMYLCASSSHSRGFGDEKLFFGSGTQLSVL.

Ten or more counts support this clonotype. The chain uses TRBV19 and TRBJ2-1; D is ambiguous. Germline CDR1 reads LNHDA; CDR2 reads SQIVND (reference sequence). The ends were cut back, 5 bases at V and 0 bases at J, with 17 bases in the middle. This CDR3 is built from 17 residues. The CDR3: CASSLRQALSSYNEQFF. Written as DNA, the CDR3 is TGTGCCAGTAGTTTACGTCAAGCGCTTTCCTCCTACAATGAGCAGTTCTTC.

The table lists this clonotype with many counts. The CDR3 is CSARPMDRGRDTQYF. CDR3 sequence (DNA): TGCAGTGCTAGGCCTATGGACAGGGGCAGGGATACGCAGTATTTT. The chain combines TRBV20-1 with TRBJ2-3; 9 bases fit TRBD1. Per germline, CDR1 DFQATT and CDR2 SNEGSKA (reference sequence). With V trimmed by 3 bases and J by 6 bases, 10 bases remained unmatched. The CDR3 totals 15 residues.

Ten or more counts support this clonotype. The chain uses TRBV10-3 and TRBJ2-7; a possible D gene is TRBD1 (6 bases). CDR3 length: 12 residues. Germline V gives CDR1 ENHRY, CDR2 SYGVKD. Deletions cut 5 bases from V and 4 bases from J, with 9 bases between. The CDR3 spells CAISTGLYEQYF. The CDR3 DNA is TGTGCCATCAGTACAGGGTTATACGAGCAGTACTTC.

This clonotype appeared many times. This chain joins TRBV19 and TRBJ2-5; D gene ambiguous. V gave up 3 bases and J gave up 3 bases, with 5 bases separating them. This CDR3 spans 12 amino acids. Germline V gene data show CDR1 as LNHDA and CDR2 as SQIVND (reference sequence). CDR3 nucleotide sequence: TGTGCCAGTAGTATTCGGAAAGAGACCCAGTACTTC. Its translation: CASSIRKETQYF.

This clonotype was recorded many times. The rearrangement uses TRBV4-1 and TRBJ2-6; D gene ambiguous. CDR1 MGHRA and CDR2 YSYEKL come from the germline V gene. There are 17 residues in the CDR3. Trimming took off 1 base at V and 0 bases at J, with 10 bases between the two ends. Here the CDR3 reads CASSQGVLSSGANVLTF. DNA for the CDR3: TGCGCCAGCAGCCAAGGAGTCCTCAGCTCTGGGGCCAACGTCCTGACTTTC.

This clonotype is categorized as medium-sized. The chain has TRBV6-5 and TRBJ2-5; TRBD1 agrees at 7 bases. V was pared by 2 bases and J by 1 base, with 13 bases of the junction left unmatched. CDR1 and CDR2 from the germline V gene are MNHEY and SVGAGI. This CDR3 region has 18 residues. As DNA, the CDR3 is TGTGCCAGCAGTTACCTCCCGACAGGGATGAGGACCCAAGAGACCCAGTACTTC. Its protein product is CASSYLPTGMRTQETQYF.

This clonotype was recorded at least ten times. The chain employs TRBV19 and TRBJ2-1; a weak D match, TRBD1 (6 bases). Germline loops: CDR1 LNHDA, CDR2 SQIVND (reference sequence). The CDR3 is 13 residues long. V was clipped by 8 bases and J by 8 bases, with 16 bases between them. The CDR3 DNA sequence: TGTGCCAGTGGACAGAGGATCCACGATGAGCAGTTCTTC. It yields the protein CASGQRIHDEQFF. Looking up the rest from reference TRBV19 and TRBJ2-1 gives the full variable domain: DGGITQSPKYLFRKEGQNVTLSCEQNLNHDAMYWYRQDPGQGLRLIYYSQIVNDFQKGDIAEGYSVSREKKESFPLTVTSAQKNPTAFYLCASGQRIHDEQFFGPGTRLTVL.

Ten or more counts support this clonotype. V usage is TRBV29-1 and J usage is TRBJ2-3; D call uncertain. The length of the CDR3 is 13 residues. Per the germline V gene, CDR1 is SQVTM and CDR2 is ANQGSEA. Trimming left V 8 bases short and J 5 bases short, with 17 bases between. CDR3 bases: TGCAGCACGGGTAGGATGACACAAGATACGCAGTATTTT. Translating it yields CSTGRMTQDTQYF.

This clonotype was detected many times. This rearrangement joins TRBV4-1 to TRBJ2-1, with TRBD1 as a possible D gene (6 bases). The ends were cut back, 4 bases at V and 0 bases at J, with 13 bases in the middle. The CDR3 is made up of 16 amino acids. Germline assignment: CDR1 MGHRA and CDR2 YSYEKL. The CDR3 loop reads CASSPRDIYSYNEQFF. CDR3 nucleotide sequence: TGCGCCAGCAGCCCCCGGGACATCTACTCCTACAATGAGCAGTTCTTC.

The table lists this clonotype with many counts. The chain has TRBV7-7 and TRBJ2-2; 9 bases line up with TRBD1. The germline gives CDR1 SSHAT, CDR2 FNYEAQ (reference sequence). With 5 bases clipped from V and 12 bases from J, the junction kept 10 bases outside the gene matches. The CDR3 loop spans 14 amino acids. The CDR3 loop reads CASSPGTGSWKLFF. As DNA, the CDR3 is TGTGCCAGCAGCCCAGGGACAGGGAGTTGGAAGCTGTTTTTT.

This clonotype is labeled as medium-sized (0.01 to 0.1%). Written as DNA, the CDR3 is TGCAGTGCTAGAGATTCCAGTCTGAACACTGAAGCTTTCTTT. It yields the protein CSARDSSLNTEAFF. This chain joins TRBV20-1 and TRBJ1-1; D unresolved. V lost 0 bases and J 0 bases, leaving 8 bases between the germline ends. Germline V gene data show CDR1 as DFQATT and CDR2 as SNEGSKA (reference sequence). The CDR3 totals 14 residues.

This clonotype was picked up many times. The chain recombines TRBV20-1 with TRBJ2-5; 9 positions agree with TRBD2. CDR3 length equals 13 residues. Germline trimming cut 5 bases from V and 3 bases from J; bases unmatched to any gene: 4. Per germline, CDR1 DFQATT and CDR2 SNEGSKA (reference sequence). CDR3 region: CSAPTSGKETQYF. In nucleotides, the CDR3 is TGCAGTGCTCCGACTAGCGGTAAAGAGACCCAGTACTTC.

This clonotype is categorized as medium-sized. The rearrangement joins TRBV15 to TRBJ2-3; 11 bases map to TRBD2. This CDR3 has 16 amino acids. CDR1 and CDR2 (germline): LNHNV, YYDKDF (reference sequence). V shed 1 base and J 1 base; nucleotides not matched to a gene: 1. The CDR3 here is CATSRGLAGRTDTQYF. In DNA, the CDR3 is TGTGCCACCAGCAGAGGACTAGCGGGACGCACAGATACGCAGTATTTT.

The rearrangement uses TRBV6-6 and TRBJ1-1, with a possible D match to TRBD1 (5 bases). CDR1 MNHNY and CDR2 SVGAGI come from the germline V gene (reference sequence). The CDR3 loop spans 14 amino acids. The germline V and J ends were trimmed by 6 bases and 0 bases, with 11 bases remaining between them. CDR3 nucleotide sequence: TGTGCCAGCAGAGAACAGGCCATGAACACTGAAGCTTTCTTT. The encoded protein is CASREQAMNTEAFF.

This clonotype was found many times. V gene TRBV11-2 combines with J gene TRBJ2-3; 8 nucleotides line up with TRBD2. Germline loops: CDR1 SGHAT, CDR2 FQNNGV. The ends lost 5 bases at V and 7 bases at J; junction bases unmatched: 8. The CDR3 covers 14 residues. CDR3 sequence: CASSGSGKLNTQYF. In DNA form, the CDR3 reads TGTGCCAGCAGCGGTAGCGGGAAACTGAATACGCAGTATTTT.

This chain uses TRBV9 with TRBJ2-7, with 10 bases that match TRBD1. V was pared by 0 bases and J by 3 bases, with 6 bases of the junction left unmatched. Germline loops: CDR1 SGDLS, CDR2 YYNGEE. The CDR3 length is 16 residues. This chain's CDR3 is CASSVEGTGASYEQYF. CDR3 coding DNA: TGTGCCAGCAGCGTAGAGGGGACAGGGGCAAGCTACGAGCAGTACTTC.

This clonotype was recorded at least ten times. CDR3 residues: CASSPDRSSSYEQYF. The CDR3 nucleotides read TGTGCCAGCAGCCCCGACAGGAGTAGCTCCTACGAGCAGTACTTC. The rearrangement joins TRBV7-6 to TRBJ2-7; D may be TRBD1 (6 bases). The CDR3 loop spans 15 amino acids. The ends were cut back, 5 bases at V and 0 bases at J, with 14 bases in the middle. The germline V gene encodes CDR1 SGHVS and CDR2 FNYEAQ.

This clonotype was seen a handful of times. The chain has TRBV29-1 and TRBJ2-7; possible D gene TRBD2, 6 bases. V lost 0 bases, J lost 5 bases, and 20 bases lay in between. Per germline, CDR1 SQVTM and CDR2 ANQGSEA. The CDR3 contains 16 residues. In DNA, the CDR3 is TGCAGCGTTGAAGATCAATCATCGGGACGGGGGAACGAGCAGTACTTC. Residues: CSVEDQSSGRGNEQYF.

This rearrangement joins TRBV5-1 to TRBJ1-2; the D is unclear. Trimming shortened V by 4 bases and J by 7 bases, and 14 bases separated the two germline ends. Looked up from germline, CDR1 is SGHRS and CDR2 is YFSETQ. The CDR3 length is 13 residues. CDR3 region: CASSSYPERGYTF. In DNA form, the CDR3 reads TGCGCCAGCAGCAGCTACCCGGAACGTGGCTACACCTTC.

This clonotype was seen repeatedly, ten times or more. The CDR3 here is CASSDSGTGELFF. CDR3 sequence (DNA): TGTGCCAGCAGTGACTCGGGCACCGGGGAGCTGTTTTTT. The rearrangement joins TRBV6-4 to TRBJ2-2; D gene unclear. Trimming shortened V by 0 bases and J by 4 bases, and 3 bases separated the two germline ends. This CDR3 spans 13 amino acids. The germline gives CDR1 MRHNA, CDR2 SNTAGT.

This chain links TRBV15 with TRBJ1-5; 11 bases fit TRBD1. V was clipped by 1 base and J by 2 bases; unmatched bases: 7. From germline, CDR1 is LNHNV and CDR2 YYDKDF (reference sequence). The CDR3 sequence is 18 residues long. In DNA form, the CDR3 reads TGTGCCACCAGCAGAGCCGGGGACAGGGGGTATCGCAATCAGCCCCAGCATTTT. Its protein product is CATSRAGDRGYRNQPQHF.

The table lists this clonotype with a few counts. The CDR3 spells CASSSLAGGSTDTQYF. Written as DNA, the CDR3 is TGTGCCAGCAGTTCCTTAGCGGGGGGGAGCACAGATACGCAGTATTTT. The chain employs TRBV6-2 or TRBV6-3 and TRBJ2-3; TRBD2 aligns across 11 bases. There are 16 residues in the CDR3. Trimming at V came to 4 bases and at J to 0 bases, leaving 3 bases not matched to a gene. Germline values: CDR1 MNHEY, CDR2 SVGEGT.

This clonotype has ten or more counts. This rearrangement joins TRBV9 to TRBJ2-3; 13 bases agree with TRBD2. CDR1 is SGDLS and CDR2 is YYNGEE in the germline V gene. This CDR3 region has 16 residues. V shed 2 bases and J 2 bases; nucleotides not matched to a gene: 2. As DNA, the CDR3 is TGTGCCAGCAGCGTCGGGACTAGCGGGACCACAGATACGCAGTATTTT. This sequence encodes CASSVGTSGTTDTQYF.

This clonotype was recorded many times. The chain couples TRBV4-3 to TRBJ2-5; no firm D call. Per the germline V gene, CDR1 is LGHNA and CDR2 is YSLEER. Between the trimmed V and J ends, which lost 0 bases and 4 bases, there was a span of 6 bases. This CDR3 is 13 amino acids long. The chain's CDR3 is CASSQDFGETQYF. The CDR3 DNA follows: TGCGCCAGCAGCCAAGATTTCGGAGAGACCCAGTACTTC.

This clonotype was counted between two and nine times. V gene TRBV11-2 combines with J gene TRBJ2-3; D is perhaps TRBD1 (6 bases). V lost 5 bases and J lost 5, with 17 bases in between. The CDR3 consists of 15 residues. In germline, CDR1 is SGHAT, CDR2 FQNNGV. In DNA form, the CDR3 reads TGTGCCAGCAGCCCCCCCTTGGGGGCAGGAGATACGCAGTATTTT. Translating gives CASSPPLGAGDTQYF.

In this sample, this clonotype turned up many times. The rearrangement links TRBV13 to TRBJ2-1; 12 nucleotides match TRBD2. Germline V CDR1 and CDR2: PRHDT, FYEKMQ (reference sequence). V dropped 5 bases and J dropped 0; count of bases not matched to a gene: 11. This CDR3 contains 19 residues. For the CDR3, the DNA is TGTGCCAGCAGCCCCTGGCTAGCGGGGGGGAAGAGCTCCTACAATGAGCAGTTCTTC. Its protein is CASSPWLAGGKSSYNEQFF.

This clonotype occurred many times. This chain joins TRBV7-9 and TRBJ1-2; D ambiguous. Trimming took off 5 bases at V and 5 bases at J, with 21 bases between the two ends. Germline-derived CDR1 and CDR2 are SEHNR and FQNEAQ (reference sequence). The CDR3 contains 16 residues. This CDR3 is CASSPPREGSEYGYTF. The CDR3 DNA sequence: TGTGCCAGCAGCCCTCCCCGGGAGGGCTCCGAATATGGCTACACCTTC. Supplemented by reference TRBV7-9 and TRBJ1-2, the full variable domain reads DTGVSQNPRHKITKRGQNVTFRCDPISEHNRLYWYRQTLGQGPEFLTYFQNEAQLEKSRLLSDRFSAERPKGSFSTLEIQRTEQGDSAMYLCASSPPREGSEYGYTFGSGTRLTVV.

There are many counts of this clonotype. V usage is TRBV28 and J usage is TRBJ1-2; TRBD1 might be the D (5 bases). CDR3 size: 14 residues. In germline, CDR1 is MDHEN, CDR2 SYDVKM. The germline V and J ends were trimmed by 2 bases and 4 bases, with 11 bases remaining between them. The CDR3 loop is CASSLPRTSYGYTF. CDR3 DNA: TGTGCCAGCAGTTTACCAAGGACAAGCTATGGCTACACCTTC.